The rows below give T cell receptor beta chains drawn from one sample of a study of preoperative IRX-2 immunotherapy in early breast cancer. Sequenced by immunoSEQ multiplex PCR; TCRdb stores in-frame clones only, minus some. The repertoire has 23,000 or so clones, 75% to 90% of them found once; the top ten carry roughly 9%. Sequencing used tumor tissue, obtained after IRX-2 immunotherapy. All receptors derive from a human donor with breast cancer. Each CDR3 is given with its conserved first and last residue. A D gene is named only where the DNA matches it firmly. Size is stated for part of the rows, as once, few or many counts, or as a class when the clone is expanded.

size | J | D | V | DNA | CDR3
NA | TRBJ2-2 | NA | TRBV21-1 | TGTGCCAGCAGCAAAGAGGACCACAGGGGACACACCGGGGAGCTGTTTTTT | CASSKEDHRGHTGELFF
NA | TRBJ2-4 | NA | TRBV6-4 | TGTGCCAGCAGGGCCAGTTCTCTCCAGTACTTC | CASRASSLQYF
NA | TRBJ2-1 | TRBD2 | TRBV5-1 | TGCGCCAGCAGCTTGGCCCCACTGGCGGGGGGGAACAATGAGCAGTTCTTC | CASSLAPLAGGNNEQFF
NA | TRBJ2-7 | NA | TRBV9 | TGTGCCAGCAGCGCCACCCGGGACACCCCACTCGAGCAGTACTTC | CASSATRDTPLEQYF
NA | TRBJ1-2 | NA | TRBV28 | TGTGCCAGCACCTCCGGTGGGGGAGGCTACACCTTC | CASTSGGGGYTF
NA | TRBJ2-5 | NA | TRBV10-3 | TGTGCCATCAGTGAGGCGGGGCCGGGGACCCAGTACTTC | CAISEAGPGTQYF
NA | TRBJ2-2 | NA | TRBV11-2 | TGTGCCAGCAGCTTATTAGGCCAGTTCACCGGGGAGCTGTTTTTT | CASSLLGQFTGELFF
NA | TRBJ2-7 | NA | TRBV28 | TGTGCCAGCAGTTTATCCCGGCTCGAGCAGTACTTC | CASSLSRLEQYF
NA | TRBJ2-7 | NA | TRBV19 | TGTGCCAGTAGTATATCGCCGGGCGCCGAGCAGTACTTC | CASSISPGAEQYF
NA | TRBJ1-2 | TRBD1 | TRBV5-4 | TGTGCCAGCTGGGACAGGGGGAACTATGGCTACACCTTC | CASWDRGNYGYTF
NA | TRBJ2-3 | TRBD2 | TRBV5-1 | TGCGCCAGCAGCTTAGCGGGGGGGAGAGCAGATACGCAGTATTTT | CASSLAGGRADTQYF
NA | TRBJ2-2 | NA | TRBV11-2 | TGTGCCAGCACCCTAATGGGGGGCACCGGGGAGCTGTTTTTT | CASTLMGGTGELFF
NA | TRBJ2-2 | NA | TRBV7-6 | TGTGCCAGCAGCTTAGTCCAGGGTGGTACCGGGGAGCTGTTTTTT | CASSLVQGGTGELFF
NA | TRBJ2-7 | NA | TRBV11-2 | TGTGCCAGCAGCTTAAGGGGTCGGGACCCAATCTACGAGCAGTACTTC | CASSLRGRDPIYEQYF
NA | TRBJ2-5 | NA | TRBV15 | TGTGCCACCAGCGAGGGGATGGATTGGGAGACCCAGTACTTC | CATSEGMDWETQYF
NA | TRBJ2-7 | NA | TRBV2 | TGTGCCAGCAATGGGGCGACTACAATTTCCTACGAGCAGTACTTC | CASNGATTISYEQYF
once | TRBJ1-2 | NA | TRBV18 | TGTGCCAGCTCACTTAAGGGTCAGAACTATGGCTACACCTTC | CASSLKGQNYGYTF
NA | TRBJ1-1 | TRBD1 | TRBV6-6 | TGTGCCAGCAGTAGGACAGGGTCCGGCACTGAAGCTTTCTTT | CASSRTGSGTEAFF
NA | TRBJ2-2 | NA | TRBV5-4 | TGTGCCAGCAGCTTACAGGGTACCGGGGAGCTGTTTTTT | CASSLQGTGELFF
NA | TRBJ2-1 | TRBD1 | TRBV9 | TGTGCCAGCAGCGTAGCGACAGGGCTGGGTGAGCAGTTCTTC | CASSVATGLGEQFF
NA | TRBJ2-7 | NA | TRBV7-7 | TGTGCCAGCACTTCTGTCACCTTCTACGAGCAGTACTTC | CASTSVTFYEQYF
NA | TRBJ1-5 | TRBD1 | TRBV18 | TGTGCCAGCTCCTTCACCGGGACAGGGGTTCAGCCCCAGCATTTT | CASSFTGTGVQPQHF
once | TRBJ1-3 | NA | TRBV9 | TGTGCCAGCAGCGTAGGGCCAATCTCTGGAAACACCATATATTTT | CASSVGPISGNTIYF
NA | TRBJ2-7 | TRBD2 | TRBV27 | TGTGCCAGCAGTTTGACCCCACTAGCGGGAGGTTACGAGCAGTACTTC | CASSLTPLAGGYEQYF
NA | TRBJ2-7 | NA | TRBV5-4 | TGTGCCAGCACCACCCCCCCCGATTACGAGCAGTACTTC | CASTTPPDYEQYF
NA | TRBJ2-3 | NA | TRBV7-9 | TGTGCCAGCAGCCGCTCCGCCGGAGCAGATACGCAGTATTTT | CASSRSAGADTQYF
once | TRBJ1-2 | TRBD1 | TRBV4-1 | TGCGCCAGCAGCCAAACCCACTCACAGGGGGCGCCGGGCTACACCTTC | CASSQTHSQGAPGYTF
NA | TRBJ2-1 | TRBD2 | TRBV4-2 | TGTGCCAGCAGCCAAGCTAAGGGGACTAGCAGGAATGAGCAGTTCTTC | CASSQAKGTSRNEQFF
NA | TRBJ1-1 | NA | TRBV5-1 | TGCGCCAGCAGATCGCAGGGAGTGGCGAACACTGAAGCTTTCTTT | CASRSQGVANTEAFF
NA | TRBJ2-5 | TRBD2 | TRBV11-2 | TGTGCCAGCAGCCTCCGGACTAGCGGGGGTGGAGAGACCCAGTACTTC | CASSLRTSGGGETQYF
NA | TRBJ1-5 | NA | TRBV7-2 | TGTGCCAGCAGCGTAGACACGATAAGCAATCAGCCCCAGCATTTT | CASSVDTISNQPQHF
NA | TRBJ2-6 | TRBD2 | TRBV19 | TGTGCCAGTAGTATAGATCACGGGGGGACCTCTGGGGCCAACGTCCTGACTTTC | CASSIDHGGTSGANVLTF
NA | TRBJ2-3 | TRBD2 | TRBV28 | TGTGCCAGCAGTAGGACTAGCGGGAGTTACACAGATACGCAGTATTTT | CASSRTSGSYTDTQYF
NA | TRBJ1-3 | NA | TRBV5-1 | TGCGCCAGCAGCTTAGGGTCCACAAACACCATATATTTT | CASSLGSTNTIYF
NA | TRBJ1-6 | NA | TRBV5-1 | TGCGCCAGCAGCTCGGACCTAATTACGGGGGCGAGTGTTTCACCCCTCCACTTT | CASSSDLITGASVSPLHF
NA | TRBJ1-6 | NA | TRBV5-8 | TGTGCCAGCAGAAAAGGACGGACCTTGGCACCTAATTCACCCCTCCACTTT | CASRKGRTLAPNSPLHF
few | TRBJ2-7 | TRBD2 | TRBV7-9 | TGTGCCAGCAGCGCCCTAGCGGGGGGGAGCTACGAGCAGTACTTC | CASSALAGGSYEQYF
NA | TRBJ2-3 | TRBD2 | TRBV18 | TGTGCCAGCTCACCTAGCGGGGGGACCCCGGATACGCAGTATTTT | CASSPSGGTPDTQYF
once | TRBJ2-3 | NA | TRBV4-1 | TGCGCCAGCAGCCAAGTCATAGCGGCTACATTTGATACGCAGTATTTT | CASSQVIAATFDTQYF
once | TRBJ2-1 | NA | TRBV5-1 | TGCGCCAGCAGCTTAGGGACCAATGAGCAGTTCTTC | CASSLGTNEQFF
NA | TRBJ1-6 | NA | TRBV9 | TGTGCCAGCAGCGAGGGACGCCTCTATAATTCACCCCTCCACTTT | CASSEGRLYNSPLHF
NA | TRBJ2-2 | NA | TRBV7-9 | TGTGCCAGCAGCTATTGGACAACGAACACCGGGGAGCTGTTTTTT | CASSYWTTNTGELFF
NA | TRBJ2-5 | TRBD1 | TRBV30 | TGTGCCTGGAGTGAGCCGCTCAGGGGGCTTGAGACCCAGTACTTC | CAWSEPLRGLETQYF
NA | TRBJ2-3 | NA | TRBV4-3 | TGCGCCAGCAGCCAAGATTTCCAAGATACGCAGTATTTT | CASSQDFQDTQYF
NA | TRBJ1-4 | NA | TRBV2 | TGTGCCAGCAGTACTGCTTCTAATGAAAAACTGTTTTTT | CASSTASNEKLFF
NA | TRBJ2-1 | TRBD2 | TRBV5-1 | TGCGCCAGCAGCTTGGGGACTAGCGGTGGTCTTAGCTCCTACAATGAGCAGTTCTTC | CASSLGTSGGLSSYNEQFF
NA | TRBJ2-5 | NA | TRBV5-4 | TGTGCCAGCAGCATAGACCAAGAGACCCAGTACTTC | CASSIDQETQYF
NA | TRBJ2-2 | NA | TRBV5-1 | TGCGCCAGCGGACGGGACACAGTGAACACCGGGGAGCTGTTTTTT | CASGRDTVNTGELFF
NA | TRBJ1-5 | NA | TRBV5-4 | TGTGCCAGCAGCTTACAGGGTGGCCAGAATCAGCCCCAGCATTTT | CASSLQGGQNQPQHF